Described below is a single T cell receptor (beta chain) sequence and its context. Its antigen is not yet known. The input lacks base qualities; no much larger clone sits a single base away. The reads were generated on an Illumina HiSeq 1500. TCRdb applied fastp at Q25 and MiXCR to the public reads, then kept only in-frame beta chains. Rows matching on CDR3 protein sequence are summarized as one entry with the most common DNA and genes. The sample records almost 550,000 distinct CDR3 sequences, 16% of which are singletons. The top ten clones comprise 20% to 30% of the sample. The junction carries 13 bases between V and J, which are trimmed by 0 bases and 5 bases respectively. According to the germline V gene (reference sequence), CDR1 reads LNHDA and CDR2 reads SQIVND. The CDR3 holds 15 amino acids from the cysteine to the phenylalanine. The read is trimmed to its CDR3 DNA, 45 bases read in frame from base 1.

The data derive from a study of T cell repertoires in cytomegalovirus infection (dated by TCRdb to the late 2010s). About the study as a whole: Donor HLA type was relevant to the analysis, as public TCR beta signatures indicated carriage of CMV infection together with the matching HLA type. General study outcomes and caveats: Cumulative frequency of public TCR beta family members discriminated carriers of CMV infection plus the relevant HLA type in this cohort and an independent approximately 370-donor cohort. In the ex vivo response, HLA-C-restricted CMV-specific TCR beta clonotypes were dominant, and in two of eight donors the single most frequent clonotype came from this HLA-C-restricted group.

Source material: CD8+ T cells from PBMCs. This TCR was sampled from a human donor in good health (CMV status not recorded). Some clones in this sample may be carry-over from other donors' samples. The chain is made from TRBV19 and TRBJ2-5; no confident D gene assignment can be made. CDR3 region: CASSIDLGSVETQYF. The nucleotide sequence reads TGTGCCAGTAGTATAGATCTTGGCTCGGTGGAGACCCAGTACTTC.